The present T cell receptor beta chain was sequenced within a study of early T cells in non-severe SARS-CoV-2 infection. Findings and caveats of the study: Private and CD4 specificities were missed by VDJdb matching, skewed to anti-spike CD8.

This clonotype was observed many times. What it binds is not known. The protocol attached unique molecular identifiers to individual cDNA molecules. TCRdb ran MiXCR on the 5' RACE reads and lists one entry per CDR3 protein. The sample shows over 80,000 distinct CDR3 sequences, about 12% of them seen only once. Here the sequenced sample was whole blood, taken at baseline. This sequence was found in an adult who was a healthcare worker with PCR-confirmed SARS-CoV-2 infection or an uninfected control (not recorded which).

CDR3 loop: CASSLAAVQETQYF. The CDR3 DNA is TGTGCCAGCAGCTTGGCGGCAGTACAAGAGACCCAGTACTTC. V gene TRBV7-2 combines with J gene TRBJ2-5; D not certain. The V gene lost 3 bases and the J gene lost 2 bases, with 10 bases spanning the gap. CDR1 and CDR2 (germline): SGHTA, FQGNSA. The CDR3 totals 14 residues.